This TCR beta chain appears in the sequencing data of a study of blood T cell repertoires in COVID-19. About the study: Donors in the United States, Italy and Spain gave samples during acute or convalescent COVID-19. The cDNA or gDNA used as material had been derived from T cells, B-cell-depleted T cells, or PBMCs.

Per the study methods: Reference gene primer amplification yielded estimated nucleated cell counts. Measured with immunoSEQ multiplex PCR; TCRdb has only the in-frame clones, and not every one. D and trimming were read from the DNA, whereas the V and J calls and clone size are those reported in that table. The sample has more than 35,000 clones; 80% to 90% are singletons. The CDR3 length is 12 residues. V shed 8 bases and J 5 bases; nucleotides not matched to a gene: 7. Germline V lookup: CDR1 GTSNPN, CDR2 SVGIG (reference sequence). The sample was peripheral blood. V is TRBV30 and J is TRBJ2-7; 9 bases match TRBD1. The receptor comes from a human donor in a cohort sampled during active COVID-19. The CDR3, as DNA: TGTGCCGCAACCGGGACAGGGCACGAGCAGTACTTC. It specifies CAATGTGHEQYF. The full variable domain, in which reference TRBV30 and TRBJ2-7 provide the parts outside the CDR3, is SQTIHQWPATLVQPVGSPLSLECTVEGTSNPNLYWYRQAAGRGLQLLFYSVGIGQISSEVPQNLSASRPQDRQFILSSKKLLLSDSGFYLCAATGTGHEQYFGPGTRLTVT.